The following is a TCR beta chain sequence with its context. Its antigen is not identified. This record comes from a study of T-cell reconstitution after alpha-beta-depleted transplantation in children. Study-wide results and limits: Reports say that about two months after transplant, the alpha-beta T cells came out of several hundred graft clones that had expanded.

V was cut by 6 bases and J by 0 bases, with 15 bases left in between. This CDR3 has 15 amino acids. Unique molecular identifiers were incorporated during preparation of the TCRbeta library. Using its own MiXCR run on the PCR reads, TCRdb lists one record per CDR3 protein. The sample yields hundreds of thousands of distinct CDR3 sequences, 10% to 15% seen once. This rearrangement joins TRBV12-3 or TRBV12-4 to TRBJ2-7, with D maybe TRBD1 (6 bases). The specimen was PBMCs, mostly from graft donor cells, collected 360 days after TCRalphabeta/CD19-depleted stem cell transplant. This TCR derives from a male patient between 5 and 17 years old who had a stem cell transplant for acute myeloid leukemia, so the T cells may come from the graft donor. The CDR3 here is CASRVHGTPSYEQYF. CDR3 DNA: TGTGCCAGCAGAGTTCATGGGACACCCTCCTACGAGCAGTACTTC.